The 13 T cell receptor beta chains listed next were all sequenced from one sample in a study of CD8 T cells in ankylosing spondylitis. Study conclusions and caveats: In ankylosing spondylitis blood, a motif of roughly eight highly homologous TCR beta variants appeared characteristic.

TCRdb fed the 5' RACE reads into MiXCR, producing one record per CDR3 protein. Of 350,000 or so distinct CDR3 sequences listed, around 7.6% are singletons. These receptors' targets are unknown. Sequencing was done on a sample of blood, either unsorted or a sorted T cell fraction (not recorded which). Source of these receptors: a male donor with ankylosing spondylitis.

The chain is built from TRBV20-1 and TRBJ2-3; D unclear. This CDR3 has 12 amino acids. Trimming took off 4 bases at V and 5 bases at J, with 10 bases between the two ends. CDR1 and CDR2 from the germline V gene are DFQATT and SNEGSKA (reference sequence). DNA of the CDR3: TGCAGTGCTATGGCAGCAAGAGATACGCAGTATTTT. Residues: CSAMAARDTQYF.

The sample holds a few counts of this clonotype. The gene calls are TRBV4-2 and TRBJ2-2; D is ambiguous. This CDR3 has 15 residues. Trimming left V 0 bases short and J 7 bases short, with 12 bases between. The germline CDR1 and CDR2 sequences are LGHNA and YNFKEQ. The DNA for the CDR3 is TGTGCCAGCAGCCAAGATAGGCTACTTGGCGGGGAGCTGTTTTTT. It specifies CASSQDRLLGGELFF.

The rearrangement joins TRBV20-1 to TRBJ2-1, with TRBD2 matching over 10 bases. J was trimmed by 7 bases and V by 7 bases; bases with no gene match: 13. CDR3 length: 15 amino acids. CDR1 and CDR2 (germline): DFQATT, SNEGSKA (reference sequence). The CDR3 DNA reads TGCAGTGGTAAACCCCCTAGCGGGGGACGAAATGAGCAGTTCTTC. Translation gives CSGKPPSGGRNEQFF.

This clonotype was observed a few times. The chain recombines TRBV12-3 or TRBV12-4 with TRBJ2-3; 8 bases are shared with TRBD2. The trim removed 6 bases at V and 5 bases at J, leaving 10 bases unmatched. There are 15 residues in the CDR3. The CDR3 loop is CASRAAGVRGDTQYF. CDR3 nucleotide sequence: TGTGCCAGCAGAGCAGCGGGAGTCCGGGGAGATACGCAGTATTTT.

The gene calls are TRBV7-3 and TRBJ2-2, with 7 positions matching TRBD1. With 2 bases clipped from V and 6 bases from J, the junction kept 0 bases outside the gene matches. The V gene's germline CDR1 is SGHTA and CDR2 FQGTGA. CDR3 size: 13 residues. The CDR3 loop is CASSLGTAGELFF. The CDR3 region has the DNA TGTGCCAGCAGCTTAGGGACAGCCGGGGAGCTGTTTTTT.

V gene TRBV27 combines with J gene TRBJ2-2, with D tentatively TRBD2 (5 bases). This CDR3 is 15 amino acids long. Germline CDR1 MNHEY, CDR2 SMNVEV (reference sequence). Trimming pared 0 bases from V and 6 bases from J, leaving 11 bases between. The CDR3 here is CASSLSLTMAGELFF. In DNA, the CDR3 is TGTGCCAGCAGTTTATCGCTGACTATGGCCGGGGAGCTGTTTTTT.

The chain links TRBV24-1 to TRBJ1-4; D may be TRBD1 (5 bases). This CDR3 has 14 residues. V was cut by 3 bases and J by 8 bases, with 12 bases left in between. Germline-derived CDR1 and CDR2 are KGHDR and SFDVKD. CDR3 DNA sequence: TGTGCCACCAGTGATGCAGGGAGTGTGGAAAAACTGTTTTTT. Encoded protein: CATSDAGSVEKLFF.

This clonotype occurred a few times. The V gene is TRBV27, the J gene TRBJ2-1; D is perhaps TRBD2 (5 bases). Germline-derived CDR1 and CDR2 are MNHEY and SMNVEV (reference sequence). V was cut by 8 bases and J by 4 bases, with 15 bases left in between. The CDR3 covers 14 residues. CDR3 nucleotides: TGTGCCAGCGTCCCGATTACGGGGTACAATGAGCAGTTCTTC. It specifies CASVPITGYNEQFF.

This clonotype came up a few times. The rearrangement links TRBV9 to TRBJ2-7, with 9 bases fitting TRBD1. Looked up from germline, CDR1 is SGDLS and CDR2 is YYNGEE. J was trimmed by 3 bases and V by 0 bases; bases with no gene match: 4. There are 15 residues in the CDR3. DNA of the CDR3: TGTGCCAGCAGCGTAGCAGGACAGGGGATCTACGAGCAGTACTTC. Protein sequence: CASSVAGQGIYEQYF.

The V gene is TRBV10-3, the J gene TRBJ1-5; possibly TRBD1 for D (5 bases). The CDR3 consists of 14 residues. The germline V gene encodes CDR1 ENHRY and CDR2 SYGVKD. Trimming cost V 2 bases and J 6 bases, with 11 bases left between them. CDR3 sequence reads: CAISEGRDGQPQHF. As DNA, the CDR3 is TGTGCCATCAGTGAGGGACGGGACGGTCAGCCCCAGCATTTT.

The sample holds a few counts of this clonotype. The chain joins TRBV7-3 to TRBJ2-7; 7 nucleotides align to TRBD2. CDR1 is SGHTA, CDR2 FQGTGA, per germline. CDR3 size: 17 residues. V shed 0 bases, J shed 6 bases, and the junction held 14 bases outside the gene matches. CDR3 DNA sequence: TGTGCCAGCAGCTTAACGAGTAACACAGCCGGCGGGGGCGAGCAGTACTTC. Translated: CASSLTSNTAGGGEQYF.

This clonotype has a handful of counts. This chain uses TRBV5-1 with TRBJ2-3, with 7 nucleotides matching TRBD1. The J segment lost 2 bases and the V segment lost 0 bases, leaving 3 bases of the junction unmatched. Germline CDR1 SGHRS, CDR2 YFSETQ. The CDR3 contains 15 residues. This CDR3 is CASSLAGQHTDTQYF. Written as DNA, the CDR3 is TGCGCCAGCAGCTTGGCGGGACAGCACACAGATACGCAGTATTTT.

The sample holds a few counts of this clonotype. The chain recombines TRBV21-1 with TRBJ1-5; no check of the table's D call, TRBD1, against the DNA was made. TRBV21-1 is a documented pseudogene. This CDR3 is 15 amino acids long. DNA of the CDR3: TGTGCCAGCAGCAAAGAGGCGGCGCATTATCAGCCCCAGCATTTT. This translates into CASSKEAAHYQPQHF.